This T cell receptor beta chain was retrieved from a study of control samples from healthy donors and cancer patients. Profiling relied on immunoSEQ multiplex PCR, and the TCRdb table lists in-frame clones only, not all of them. Of 150,000 or so clones in the sample, about 94% are singletons; the top ten hold over 6.5%. Trimming pared 2 bases from V and 5 bases from J, leaving 12 bases between. This CDR3 region has 14 residues. CDR1 is SEHNR and CDR2 is FQNEAQ in the germline V gene (reference sequence). The rearrangement links TRBV7-9 to TRBJ1-1, with D possibly matching TRBD1 (5 bases). This clonotype originated in a woman in her forties in good health. The source material was blood. The CDR3 sequence is CASSLSGTTTEAFF. The CDR3 nucleotides are TGTGCCAGCAGCTTATCTGGGACGACGACTGAAGCTTTCTTT.